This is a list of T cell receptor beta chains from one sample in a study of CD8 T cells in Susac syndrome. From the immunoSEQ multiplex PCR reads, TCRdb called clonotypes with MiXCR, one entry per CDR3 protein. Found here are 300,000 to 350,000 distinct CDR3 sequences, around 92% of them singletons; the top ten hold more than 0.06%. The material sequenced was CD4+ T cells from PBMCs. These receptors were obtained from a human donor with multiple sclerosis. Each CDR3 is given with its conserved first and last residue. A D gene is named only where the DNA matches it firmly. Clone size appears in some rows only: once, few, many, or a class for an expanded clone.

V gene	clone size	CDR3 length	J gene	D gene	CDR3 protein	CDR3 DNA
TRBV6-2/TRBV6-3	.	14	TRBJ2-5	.	CASSSRTDTEAQYF	TGTGCCAGCAGTTCCAGGACTGATACAGAGGCCCAGTACTTC
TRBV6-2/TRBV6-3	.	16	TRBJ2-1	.	CASTLTPGPFYNEQFF	TGTGCCAGCACTCTCACCCCGGGACCCTTTTACAATGAGCAGTTCTTC
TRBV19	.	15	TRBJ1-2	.	CASSPTQGRSYGYTF	TGTGCCAGTAGCCCGACACAGGGAAGATCCTATGGCTACACCTTC
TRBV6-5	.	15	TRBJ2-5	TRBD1	CASSYRTGVEETQYF	TGTGCCAGCAGTTACAGGACAGGGGTAGAAGAGACCCAGTACTTC
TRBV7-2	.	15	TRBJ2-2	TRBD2	CASSPLAERTGELFF	TGTGCCAGCAGTCCACTAGCGGAACGCACCGGGGAGCTGTTTTTT
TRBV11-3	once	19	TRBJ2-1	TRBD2	CASSSIGSRLAGTYNEQFF	TGTGCCAGCAGCTCAATTGGATCTAGACTAGCGGGCACCTACAATGAGCAGTTCTTC
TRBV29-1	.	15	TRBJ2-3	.	CSVEGGQRSTDTQYF	TGCAGCGTTGAGGGGGGACAGAGGAGCACAGATACGCAGTATTTT
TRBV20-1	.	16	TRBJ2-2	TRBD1	CSAARTGNANTGELFF	TGCAGTGCTGCCCGGACAGGGAACGCGAACACCGGGGAGCTGTTTTTT
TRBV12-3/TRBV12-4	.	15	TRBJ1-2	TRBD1	CASRHHQGAISGYTF	TGTGCCAGCAGACACCACCAGGGGGCTATCAGTGGCTACACCTTC
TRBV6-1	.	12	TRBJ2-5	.	CASSTKTSPQYF	TGTGCCAGCAGTACTAAAACATCCCCCCAGTACTTC
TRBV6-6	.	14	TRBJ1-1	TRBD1	CASSYDRGNTEAFF	TGTGCCAGCAGTTATGACAGGGGAAACACTGAAGCTTTCTTT
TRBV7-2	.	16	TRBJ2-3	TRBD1	CASSLLYRGTADTQYF	TGTGCCAGCAGCTTACTGTACAGGGGAACCGCAGATACGCAGTATTTT
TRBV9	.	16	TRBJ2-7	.	CASSVNPRGSNYEQYF	TGTGCCAGCAGCGTGAACCCTAGGGGGTCGAACTACGAGCAGTACTTC
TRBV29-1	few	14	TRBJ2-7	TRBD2	CSVGGTSYSYEQYF	TGCAGCGTTGGAGGGACTAGTTACTCCTACGAGCAGTACTTC
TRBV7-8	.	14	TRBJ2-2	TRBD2	CATLAGRYTGELFF	TGTGCCACCCTAGCGGGGCGATACACCGGGGAGCTGTTTTTT
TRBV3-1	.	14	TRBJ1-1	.	CASSQMGGSTEAFF	TGTGCCAGCAGCCAGATGGGGGGTAGCACTGAAGCTTTCTTT
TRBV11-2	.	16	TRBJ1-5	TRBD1	CASSPEGALGNQPQHF	TGTGCCAGCAGCCCTGAGGGGGCCCTCGGCAATCAGCCCCAGCATTTT
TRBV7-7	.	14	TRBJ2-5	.	CASSWAGARETQYF	TGTGCTAGCAGCTGGGCAGGGGCGCGGGAGACCCAGTACTTC
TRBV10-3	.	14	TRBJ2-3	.	CAISESSWGDTQYF	TGTGCCATCAGTGAGTCATCGTGGGGGGATACGCAGTATTTT
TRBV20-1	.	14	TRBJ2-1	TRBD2	CSVPRGGNYNEQFF	TGCAGTGTTCCACGGGGGGGAAATTACAATGAGCAGTTCTTC
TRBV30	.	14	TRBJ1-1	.	CAWSVRRSRPQAFF	TGTGCCTGGAGTGTAAGGAGATCCCGGCCCCAAGCTTTCTTT
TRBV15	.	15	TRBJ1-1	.	CATSRDFQMNTEAFF	TGTGCCACCAGCAGAGATTTCCAGATGAACACTGAAGCTTTCTTT
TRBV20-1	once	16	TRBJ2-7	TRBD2	CSARDHPAGPTYEQYF	TGCAGTGCTAGAGATCATCCAGCGGGGCCCACCTACGAGCAGTACTTC
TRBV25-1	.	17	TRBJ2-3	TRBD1	CASQKGAEPSSTDTQYF	TGTGCCAGCCAGAAGGGGGCAGAACCCTCTAGCACAGATACGCAGTATTTT
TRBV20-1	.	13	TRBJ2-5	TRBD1	CSALTTGEETQYF	TGCAGTGCCCTCACGACAGGGGAAGAGACCCAGTACTTC
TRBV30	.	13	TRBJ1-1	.	CAWSAGWNTEAFF	TGTGCCTGGAGTGCGGGCTGGAACACTGAAGCTTTCTTT
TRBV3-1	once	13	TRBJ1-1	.	CASSQSPGVGAFF	TGTGCCAGCAGCCAAAGCCCTGGGGTGGGGGCTTTCTTT
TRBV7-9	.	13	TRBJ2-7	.	CASSFPARDEQYF	TGTGCCAGCAGCTTCCCTGCGAGGGACGAGCAGTACTTC